The following is a TCR beta chain sequence with its context. The specificity of this receptor is unknown. Base qualities are not recorded, but no much larger clone differs from it by a single base. As encoded in the germline V gene, CDR1 is SNHLY while CDR2 is FYNNEI. Trimmed from V: 6 bases; trimmed from J: 4 bases; junction bases lacking a gene match: 11. The CDR3, cysteine through phenylalanine, is 16 amino acids long. This entry keeps only the CDR3 DNA: 48 bases, framed from base 1. This entry belongs to a study of immunodeficiency (dated by TCRdb to between 2017 and 2020). The study in broad terms: Repertoire analysis was done to look for VDJ recombination defects and oligoclonality. Overall study outcomes, separate from this receptor: In the entropy comparisons of patients versus healthy controls, patients were shown as n=3 (open circles), and an effect on thymic development was only suggested as possible. Severe oligoclonality, as judged by top-100 and total clonotype frequencies, was observed in patient CD8+ T cells but not in patient CD4+ T cells. V-J pairing and productive entropy of CD4+ T cells appeared to be similar between patients and controls.

Genomic DNA was extracted with the QIAamp DNA Blood Mini Kit and sent for immunoSEQ repertoire analysis. Using a standard quantity of genomic DNA template, multiplex PCR was run to amplify the CDR3 regions. The PCR products underwent sequencing on an Illumina platform. Regarding the original processing steps: Alignment of sequences to a reference was performed, and V, D and J gene definitions were taken from IMGT. Closely related sequences were merged by a nearest-neighbor clustering algorithm so that PCR and sequencing errors were removed. V, D and J usage in productive unique and total sequences was analyzed using ImmunoSEQ Analyzer tools and R version 3.6.1. Here the immuneACCESS table is served through TCRdb, limited to in-frame sequences with V and J called. Missing clones are a known gap in these copies; in checked studies unresolved V genes cover under half, and the rest lacks a known reason. D and trimming come from the DNA, and the V and J calls and clone size come from that table. The sample includes 2,000 to 3,000 clones, with approximately 85% observed a single time. Around 7.9% of the sample lies in the top ten.

Fewer naive CD4 and especially CD8 T cells, with expanded effector memory subpopulations, were found in the patients. CD3+CD4+ T cells were sorted from fresh PBMCs before TCR sequencing. The sequenced sample consisted of CD4+ T cells from blood. The TCR comes from a girl under 18 with POLD1 deficiency. This sequence uses TRBV2 and TRBJ2-3, and TRBD2 aligns with 9 junction nucleotides. CDR3 reads: CASRWLAGKWADTQYF. The nucleotide sequence is TGTGCCAGCAGATGGCTAGCGGGGAAATGGGCAGATACGCAGTATTTT.